This entry lists 29 T cell receptor beta chains sequenced from one sample in a study of T cell repertoires in cytomegalovirus infection. Antigens of these TCRs are unknown. In TCRdb, the reads were re-called with MiXCR into one record per CDR3 protein. Seen here are roughly 80,000 distinct CDR3 sequences, roughly a quarter observed once, and the top ten hold roughly 50%. The sequenced sample was CD8+ T cells from cultured PBMCs, obtained from culture after CMV antigen stimulation. The source is a human donor in good health (CMV status not recorded). Some clones in this sample may be carry-over from other donors' samples.

V usage is TRBV7-9 and J usage is TRBJ1-1; TRBD1 might be the D (5 bases). The CDR3 length is 13 residues. The V gene's germline CDR1 is SEHNR and CDR2 FQNEAQ (reference sequence). With 5 bases removed from V and 11 bases from J, the gap between germline ends came to 18 bases. The CDR3 DNA sequence: TGTGCCAGCAGCCGTGGGGACGGCGTCCGGGCTTTCTTT. It encodes CASSRGDGVRAFF.

This clonotype was detected only a few times. V gene TRBV4-3 combines with J gene TRBJ2-1; D could derive from TRBD1 or TRBD2 (5 bases each). The CDR3 sequence is 18 residues long. Germline V CDR1 and CDR2: LGHNA, YSLEER. V was trimmed by 4 bases and J by 0 bases, leaving 19 bases between them. Here the CDR3 reads CASSPTRGRGFSYNEQFF. The CDR3 region has the DNA TGCGCCAGCAGCCCAACTAGAGGTAGGGGTTTCTCCTACAATGAGCAGTTCTTC.

At least ten counts were recorded for this clonotype. The genes are TRBV12-3 or TRBV12-4 and TRBJ2-1, with 11 bases matching TRBD2. The CDR3 length is 15 residues. J was trimmed by 8 bases and V by 3 bases; bases with no gene match: 6. The CDR3 reads CASSFKTSGIDEQFF. The CDR3 bases are TGTGCCAGCAGTTTTAAGACTAGCGGGATTGATGAGCAGTTCTTC.

V usage is TRBV5-1 and J usage is TRBJ2-2, with 7 bases aligning to TRBD1. CDR1 and CDR2 (germline): SGHRS, YFSETQ. This CDR3 has 16 amino acids. V lost 0 bases, J lost 4 bases, and 6 bases stayed unmatched. CDR3 bases: TGCGCCAGCAGCTTGGACGAAAACAGGGGCACCGGGGAGCTGTTTTTT. Translation gives CASSLDENRGTGELFF.

The V gene is TRBV7-9, the J gene TRBJ2-2; D unresolved. The CDR3 has 12 residues. Germline V gene data show CDR1 as SEHNR and CDR2 as FQNEAQ (reference sequence). Trimming shortened V by 5 bases and J by 6 bases, and 7 bases separated the two germline ends. The CDR3 coding sequence is TGTGCCAGCAGCCATTACTCCGGGGAGCTGTTTTTT. Translating it yields CASSHYSGELFF.

V usage is TRBV19 and J usage is TRBJ2-2; TRBD2 aligns across 10 bases. The CDR3 has 17 amino acids. J gave up 0 bases and V 5 bases, and 6 bases lay outside the gene matches. CDR1 and CDR2 (germline): LNHDA, SQIVND (reference sequence). The CDR3, as DNA: TGTGCCAGTAGTTGGGAGCGGGGGGGCCCGAACACCGGGGAGCTGTTTTTT. Translating gives CASSWERGGPNTGELFF.

This clonotype was observed a few times. The rearrangement uses TRBV28 and TRBJ2-7; D may be TRBD1 (6 bases). The CDR3 is 14 residues long. Trimming took 4 bases from V and 3 from J, leaving 13 bases between them. CDR1 MDHEN and CDR2 SYDVKM come from the germline V gene. The CDR3 loop reads CASSSDRQLYEQYF. CDR3 sequence (DNA): TGTGCCAGCAGTTCTGACAGGCAACTCTACGAGCAGTACTTC.

This clonotype turned up a few times. The J gene is TRBJ2-2, the V gene TRBV19; 7 positions match TRBD2. From germline, CDR1 is LNHDA and CDR2 SQIVND (reference sequence). The J segment lost 0 bases and the V segment lost 5 bases, leaving 3 bases of the junction unmatched. The CDR3 sequence is 15 residues long. CDR3 DNA: TGTGCCAGTAGTGAAGGGACTACGAACACCGGGGAGCTGTTTTTT. Amino acid sequence: CASSEGTTNTGELFF.

This chain uses TRBV20-1 with TRBJ1-1, with D hard to call. CDR1 is DFQATT and CDR2 is SNEGSKA in the germline V gene (reference sequence). Trimming left V 5 bases short and J 0 bases short, with 13 bases between. This CDR3 spans 14 amino acids. Written as DNA, the CDR3 is TGCAGTGCTCCCCCCCGGACGGTGAACACTGAAGCTTTCTTT. Protein product: CSAPPRTVNTEAFF.

This clonotype was counted a few times. The chain links TRBV7-8 to TRBJ1-6; no firm D call. Germline V CDR1 and CDR2: SGHVS, FQNEAQ. The CDR3 is made up of 12 amino acids. Trimming left V 5 bases short and J 11 bases short, with 10 bases between. CDR3 in DNA: TGTGCCAGCAGCCCGCGGGAAACACCCCTCCACTTT. The encoded protein is CASSPRETPLHF.

The chain is built from TRBV25-1 and TRBJ1-1; 7 bases are shared with TRBD1. J gave up 2 bases and V 7 bases, and 7 bases lay outside the gene matches. The CDR3 runs 14 residues. CDR1 and CDR2 from the germline V gene are MGHDK and SYGVNS. This chain's CDR3 is CASNTPGGNTEAFF. CDR3 in DNA: TGTGCCAGCAACACCCCAGGGGGAAACACTGAAGCTTTCTTT.

This clonotype was observed many times. V usage is TRBV7-6 and J usage is TRBJ2-7; D is unresolved. The CDR3 is 15 residues long. The ends were cut back, 0 bases at V and 5 bases at J, with 14 bases in the middle. The germline CDR1 and CDR2 sequences are SGHVS and FNYEAQ. For the CDR3, the DNA is TGTGCCAGCAGCTTAGCGTTTGGGAATCCGAACGAGCAGTACTTC. This gives the protein CASSLAFGNPNEQYF. The entire variable domain, with the rest obtained from reference TRBV7-6 and TRBJ2-7, is as follows: GAGVSQSPRYKVTKRGQDVALRCDPISGHVSLYWYRQALGQGPEFLTYFNYEAQQDKSGLPNDRFSAERPEGSISTLTIQRTEQRDSAMYRCASSLAFGNPNEQYFGPGTRLTVT.

This clonotype has ten or more counts. The rearrangement uses TRBV27 and TRBJ2-5; a possible D gene is TRBD2 (7 bases). Germline CDR1 MNHEY, CDR2 SMNVEV (reference sequence). The CDR3 runs to 13 residues. With 5 bases removed from V and 5 bases from J, the gap between germline ends came to 12 bases. CDR3 residues: CASSPGGVETQYF. For the CDR3, the DNA is TGTGCCAGCAGTCCGGGGGGCGTGGAGACCCAGTACTTC.

The V and J genes are TRBV7-1 and TRBJ1-4, with no clear D. TRBV7-1 belongs to the ORF category, with a function that is uncertain. The CDR3 loop spans 10 amino acids. The ends were cut back, 5 bases at V and 6 bases at J, with 1 base in the middle. DNA for the CDR3: TGTGCCAGCAGCGATGAAAAACTGTTTTTT. Its translation is CASSDEKLFF.

For this clonotype: The junction shows a germline mismatch at one end, possibly a read error. The chain couples TRBV18 to TRBJ2-3; no reliable D call. In germline, CDR1 is KGHSH, CDR2 LQKENI. The CDR3 is 15 amino acids. This CDR3 is CASSPPALSTDTQYF. For the CDR3, the DNA is TGTGCCAGTTCACCACCCGCGTTAAGCACAGATACGCAGTATTTT.

Concerning this clonotype: A much more abundant neighbour one base away suggests this may be a read error. The chain employs TRBV6-5 and TRBJ2-5; 9 bases are a match to TRBD2. CDR3 length equals 15 residues. The V gene's germline CDR1 is MNHEY and CDR2 SVGAGI. Here the CDR3 DNA reads TGTGCCAGCAGTCCAGCCGTAGCGGGAGTGGTGACCAAGTACTTC. Its protein is CASSPAVAGVVTKYF.

Only one count was recorded for this clonotype. Here the CDR3 reads CASSQDPPSGGAPTNYEQYF. The CDR3 nucleotides are TGCGCCAGCAGCCAAGATCCCCCTAGCGGGGGGGCACCTACTAACTACGAGCAGTACTTC. V gene TRBV4-1 combines with J gene TRBJ2-7; TRBD2 matches at 12 bases. The CDR3 has 20 residues. The germline gives CDR1 MGHRA, CDR2 YSYEKL. The trim removed 0 bases at V and 3 bases at J, leaving 15 bases unmatched.

At least ten counts were recorded for this clonotype. V is TRBV5-6 and J is TRBJ1-1; no reliable D call. The germline gives CDR1 SGHDT, CDR2 YYEEEE. With 0 bases removed from V and 3 bases from J, the gap between germline ends came to 15 bases. The CDR3 is 16 amino acids. DNA for the CDR3: TGTGCCAGCAGCTTGGCTTCAGGCCTACGGGACACTGAAGCTTTCTTT. This sequence encodes CASSLASGLRDTEAFF.

The chain joins TRBV30 to TRBJ2-7, with 7 bases fitting TRBD1. In germline, CDR1 is GTSNPN, CDR2 SVGIG (reference sequence). After removal of 8 bases from V and 0 bases from J, the junction contained 10 bases not matched to a gene. This CDR3 comprises 14 residues. The CDR3 DNA reads as TGTGCCGGTACAGGGGCTAAAAGCTCCTACGAGCAGTACTTC. Its protein product is CAGTGAKSSYEQYF. The full variable domain, rest sourced from reference TRBV30 and TRBJ2-7, is SQTIHQWPATLVQPVGSPLSLECTVEGTSNPNLYWYRQAAGRGLQLLFYSVGIGQISSEVPQNLSASRPQDRQFILSSKKLLLSDSGFYLCAGTGAKSSYEQYFGPGTRLTVT.

In this sample, this clonotype turned up many times. The chain is built from TRBV11-2 and TRBJ1-2, with TRBD1 matching over 7 bases. V dropped 4 bases and J dropped 3; count of bases not matched to a gene: 11. This CDR3 contains 16 residues. Germline V gene sequence: CDR1 SGHAT, CDR2 FQNNGV. In DNA, the CDR3 is TGTGCCAGCAGCTCCCCCCCGACAGGGACGGACTATGGCTACACCTTC. This gives the protein CASSSPPTGTDYGYTF.

This sequence joins TRBV4-3 and TRBJ2-7; no clear D. V was cut by 1 base and J by 5 bases, with 15 bases left in between. Looked up from germline, CDR1 is LGHNA and CDR2 is YSLEER. The CDR3 sequence is 15 residues long. The CDR3 nucleotides read TGCGCCAGCAGCCAAGCTCATCGGCCCAGCGACGAGCAGTACTTC. Translated: CASSQAHRPSDEQYF.

Many counts were recorded for this clonotype. V and J are TRBV12-3 or TRBV12-4 and TRBJ1-2; weak D call: TRBD1 (6 bases). This CDR3 is built from 15 residues. The V gene lost 6 bases and the J gene lost 3 bases, with 17 bases spanning the gap. This chain's CDR3 is CASSFSGAADYGYTF. CDR3 nucleotide sequence: TGTGCCAGCAGCTTTTCGGGGGCTGCCGACTATGGCTACACCTTC.

This clonotype appeared a few times. V and J are TRBV6-6 and TRBJ1-2; no clear D. This CDR3 contains 13 residues. Germline V lookup: CDR1 MNHNY, CDR2 SVGAGI (reference sequence). V was clipped by 7 bases and J by 2 bases, with 11 bases between them. The CDR3: CASKESPNYGYTF. CDR3 sequence (DNA): TGTGCCAGCAAAGAAAGCCCCAACTATGGCTACACCTTC.

The rearrangement uses TRBV4-3 and TRBJ2-1; 9 bases are shared with TRBD2. This CDR3 comprises 15 residues. CDR1 and CDR2 from the germline V gene are LGHNA and YSLEER. The junction had 5 bases not matched to a gene; V was cut back by 0 bases and J by 8 bases. CDR3 DNA: TGCGCCAGCAGCCAAGAGTTGCCTAGCGGGGATGAGCAGTTCTTC. Its protein is CASSQELPSGDEQFF.

The table lists this clonotype with many counts. The chain joins TRBV7-2 to TRBJ2-1; 10 positions agree with TRBD1. Germline CDR1 is SGHTA and CDR2 is FQGNSA. The CDR3 loop spans 16 amino acids. With V trimmed by 4 bases and J by 4 bases, 7 bases remained unmatched. Written as DNA, the CDR3 is TGTGCCAGCAGCTCGACCGGGACAGGGGTATACAATGAGCAGTTCTTC. Protein: CASSSTGTGVYNEQFF.

This clonotype has a handful of counts. The chain carries TRBV6-1 and TRBJ1-2, with unresolved D. From germline, CDR1 is MNHNS and CDR2 SASEGT. The CDR3 has 15 residues. V shed 5 bases and J shed 3 bases, with 16 bases lying between them. DNA for the CDR3: TGTGCCAGCAGTACCCCCGAGGGCGGAGACTATGGCTACACCTTC. This sequence encodes CASSTPEGGDYGYTF.

This clonotype occurred a few times. The chain uses TRBV13 and TRBJ2-7; D perhaps matches TRBD2 (6 bases). V gave up 4 bases and J gave up 1 base, with 17 bases separating them. This CDR3 contains 16 residues. Germline lookup yields CDR1 PRHDT and CDR2 FYEKMQ (reference sequence). The CDR3 sequence: CASSSQPGLRSYEQYF. The CDR3 DNA reads TGTGCCAGCAGCTCCCAACCGGGACTCCGATCCTACGAGCAGTACTTC.

This clonotype has only a few counts. The chain is built from TRBV27 and TRBJ1-2; D not resolved. Trimming cost V 4 bases and J 2 bases, with 11 bases left between them. CDR3 length: 14 residues. The germline V gene encodes CDR1 MNHEY and CDR2 SMNVEV (reference sequence). CDR3 amino acids: CASSSWDSNYGYTF. CDR3 DNA sequence: TGTGCCAGCAGTTCATGGGATTCCAACTATGGCTACACCTTC.

This clonotype occurred a few times. This chain joins TRBV7-9 and TRBJ2-1; 7 bases are shared with TRBD2. Germline-derived CDR1 and CDR2 are SEHNR and FQNEAQ (reference sequence). V trimming: 5 bases; J trimming: 3 bases; junction bases outside the gene matches: 10. The length of the CDR3 is 16 residues. The CDR3 nucleotides read TGTGCCAGCAGCGATAGCCCTAGCGGAGACTACAATGAGCAGTTCTTC. Encoded protein: CASSDSPSGDYNEQFF.